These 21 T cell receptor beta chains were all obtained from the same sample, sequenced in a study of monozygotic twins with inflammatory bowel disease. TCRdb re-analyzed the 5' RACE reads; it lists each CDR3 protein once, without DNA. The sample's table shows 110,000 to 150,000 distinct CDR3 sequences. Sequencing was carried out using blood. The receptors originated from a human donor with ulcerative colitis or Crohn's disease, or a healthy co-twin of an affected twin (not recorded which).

CDR3 protein: CASSLGTGASNQPQHF. The J gene is TRBJ1-5, the V gene TRBV7-8; the TCRdb D gene call, TRBD1, has no DNA to confirm it. Looked up from germline, CDR1 is SGHVS and CDR2 is FQNEAQ. The CDR3 has 16 residues.

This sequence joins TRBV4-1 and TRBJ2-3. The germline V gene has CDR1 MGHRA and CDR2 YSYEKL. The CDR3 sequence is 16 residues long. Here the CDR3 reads CASSPSDVGSTDTQYF.

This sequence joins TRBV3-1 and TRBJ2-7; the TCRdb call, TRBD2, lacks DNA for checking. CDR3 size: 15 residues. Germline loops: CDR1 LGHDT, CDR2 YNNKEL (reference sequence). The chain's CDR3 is CASSQGGPSFYEQYF.

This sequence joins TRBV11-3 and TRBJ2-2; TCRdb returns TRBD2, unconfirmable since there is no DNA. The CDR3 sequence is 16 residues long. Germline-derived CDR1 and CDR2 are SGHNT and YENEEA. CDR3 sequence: CASSPGTSGYTGELFF.

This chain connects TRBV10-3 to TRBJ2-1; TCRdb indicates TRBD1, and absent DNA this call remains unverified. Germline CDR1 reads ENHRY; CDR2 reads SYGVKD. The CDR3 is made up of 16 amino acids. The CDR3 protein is CAISDPSGAGRDEQFF.

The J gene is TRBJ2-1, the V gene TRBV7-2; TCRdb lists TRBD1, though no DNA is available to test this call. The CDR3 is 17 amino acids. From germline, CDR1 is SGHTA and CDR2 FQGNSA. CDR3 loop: CASSLLTGLLFYNEQFF.

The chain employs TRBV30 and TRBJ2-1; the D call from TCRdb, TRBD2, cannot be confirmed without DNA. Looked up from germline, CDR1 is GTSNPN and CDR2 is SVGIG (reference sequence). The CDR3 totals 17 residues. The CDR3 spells CAWRLKGLAGSYNEQFF.

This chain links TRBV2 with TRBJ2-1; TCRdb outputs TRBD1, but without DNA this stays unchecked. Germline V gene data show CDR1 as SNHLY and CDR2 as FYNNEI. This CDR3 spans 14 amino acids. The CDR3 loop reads CASRTTGGTNEQFF.

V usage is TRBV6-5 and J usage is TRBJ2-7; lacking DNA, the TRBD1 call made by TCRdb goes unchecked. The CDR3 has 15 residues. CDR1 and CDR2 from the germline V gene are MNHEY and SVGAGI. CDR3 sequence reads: CASSQEKGASYEQYF.

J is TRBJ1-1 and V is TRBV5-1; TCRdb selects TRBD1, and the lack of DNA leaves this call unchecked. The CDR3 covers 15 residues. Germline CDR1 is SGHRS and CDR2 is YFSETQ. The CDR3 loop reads CASSHPGVSNTEAFF. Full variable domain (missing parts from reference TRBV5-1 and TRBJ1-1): KAGVTQTPRYLIKTRGQQVTLSCSPISGHRSVSWYQQTPGQGLQFLFEYFSETQRNKGNFPGRFSGRQFSNSRSEMNVSTLELGDSALYLCASSHPGVSNTEAFFGQGTRLTVV.

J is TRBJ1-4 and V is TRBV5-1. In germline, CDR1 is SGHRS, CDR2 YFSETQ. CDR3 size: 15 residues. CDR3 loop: CASSLSSAPDEKLFF.

This CDR3 is CASSPRVYYEQYF. The chain joins TRBV5-8 to TRBJ2-7. CDR1 is SGHTS and CDR2 is YDEGEE in the germline V gene. This CDR3 has 13 amino acids.

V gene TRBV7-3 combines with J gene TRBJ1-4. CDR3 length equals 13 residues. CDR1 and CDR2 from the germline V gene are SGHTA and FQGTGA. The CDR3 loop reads CASSLTWDEKLFF.

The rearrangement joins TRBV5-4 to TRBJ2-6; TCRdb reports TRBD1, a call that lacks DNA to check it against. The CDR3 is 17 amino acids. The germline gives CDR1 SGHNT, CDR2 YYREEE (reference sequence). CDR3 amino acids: CASIPGTGSSGANVLTF.

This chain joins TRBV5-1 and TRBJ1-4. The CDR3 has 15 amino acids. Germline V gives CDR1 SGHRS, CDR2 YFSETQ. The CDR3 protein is CASSLGFGGNEKLFF.

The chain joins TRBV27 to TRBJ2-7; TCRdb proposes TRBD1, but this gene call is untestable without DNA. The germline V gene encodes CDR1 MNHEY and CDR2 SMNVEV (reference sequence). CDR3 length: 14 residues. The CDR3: CASSLGEPLYEQYF.

The CDR3 spells CASSNGGTYGYTF. The chain joins TRBV11-2 to TRBJ1-2; TCRdb selects TRBD1, and the lack of DNA leaves this call unchecked. The V gene's germline CDR1 is SGHAT and CDR2 FQNNGV. CDR3 length: 13 amino acids. The full variable domain, with the rest looked up from reference TRBV11-2 and TRBJ1-2, is EAGVAQSPRYKIIEKRQSVAFWCNPISGHATLYWYQQILGQGPKLLIQFQNNGVVDDSQLPKDRFSAERLKGVDSTLKIQPAKLEDSAVYLCASSNGGTYGYTFGSGTRLTVV.

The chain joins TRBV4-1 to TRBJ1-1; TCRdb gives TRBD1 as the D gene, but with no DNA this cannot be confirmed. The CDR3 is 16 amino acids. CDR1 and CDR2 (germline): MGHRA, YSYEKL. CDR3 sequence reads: CASSQVTGGGDTEAFF.

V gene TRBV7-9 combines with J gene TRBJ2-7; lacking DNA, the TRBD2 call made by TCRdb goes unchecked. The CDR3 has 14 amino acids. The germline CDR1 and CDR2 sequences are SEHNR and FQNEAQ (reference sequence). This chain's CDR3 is CASSLLAGGGEQYF.

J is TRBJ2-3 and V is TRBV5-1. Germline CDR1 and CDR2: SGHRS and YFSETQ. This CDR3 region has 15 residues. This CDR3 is CASVRTFGSRDTQYF.

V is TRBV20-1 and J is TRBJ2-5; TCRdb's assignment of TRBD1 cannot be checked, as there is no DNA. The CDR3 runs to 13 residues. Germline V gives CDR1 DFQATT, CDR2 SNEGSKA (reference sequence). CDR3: CSATQGARETQYF.